These 11 T cell receptor beta chains were sequenced from one sample in a study of blood T cell repertoires in COVID-19. Assay used: immunoSEQ multiplex PCR; TCRdb lists only in-frame clones, some missing. The data show over 250,000 clones, with around 90% seen just once and about 1.1% held by the top ten. Source material: PBMCs or T cells enriched from blood (not recorded which). All receptors come from a woman aged 30 to 39 who had recovered from COVID-19.

This chain links TRBV19 with TRBJ2-1; no clear D gene. V shed 1 base and J shed 4 bases, with 14 bases lying between them. The CDR3 spans 16 residues. Germline loops: CDR1 LNHDA, CDR2 SQIVND (reference sequence). The DNA of the CDR3 is TGTGCCAGTAGTATAGTAGGCCGGGTAAGATACAATGAGCAGTTCTTC. Residues: CASSIVGRVRYNEQFF.

The chain recombines TRBV12-3 or TRBV12-4 with TRBJ2-1; D is uncertain. Trimming removed 6 bases at V and 5 bases at J, with 5 bases between. The CDR3 runs to 11 residues. CDR3 amino acids: CASSRHNEQFF. The CDR3 bases are TGTGCCAGCAGCCGTCACAATGAGCAGTTCTTC.

The chain has TRBV30 and TRBJ2-7; 8 nucleotides line up with TRBD1. V was clipped by 4 bases and J by 0 bases; unmatched bases: 5. In germline, CDR1 is GTSNPN, CDR2 SVGIG (reference sequence). The CDR3 contains 14 residues. CDR3 region: CAWTRQGNSYEQYF. As DNA, the CDR3 is TGTGCCTGGACTCGACAGGGGAACTCCTACGAGCAGTACTTC.

The V and J genes are TRBV27 and TRBJ1-4; TRBD1 matches at 11 bases. The trim removed 5 bases at V and 3 bases at J, leaving 5 bases unmatched. Per the germline V gene, CDR1 is MNHEY and CDR2 is SMNVEV (reference sequence). The CDR3 totals 16 residues. The chain's CDR3 is CASSRTGGAANEKLFF. CDR3 bases: TGTGCCAGCAGTCGGACAGGGGGCGCGGCTAATGAAAAACTGTTTTTT.

This clone was counted a single time. This chain connects TRBV5-1 to TRBJ2-3, with TRBD1 matching 9 bases. Germline V gene sequence: CDR1 SGHRS, CDR2 YFSETQ. The CDR3 totals 16 residues. Germline trimming cut 0 bases from V and 0 bases from J; bases unmatched to any gene: 2. DNA for the CDR3: TGCGCCAGCAGCTTGGGGGGGACAGGGAGCACAGATACGCAGTATTTT. Translation: CASSLGGTGSTDTQYF.

This clone was counted a single time. The genes are TRBV5-1 and TRBJ1-1; 7 nucleotides line up with TRBD1. This CDR3 comprises 15 residues. V was clipped by 0 bases and J by 4 bases; unmatched bases: 6. Germline lookup yields CDR1 SGHRS and CDR2 YFSETQ. CDR3 DNA: TGCGCCAGCAGCTTGGCCAAACAGGGGCGCACTGAAGCTTTCTTT. Its translation is CASSLAKQGRTEAFF. Looking up the rest from reference TRBV5-1 and TRBJ1-1 gives the full variable domain: KAGVTQTPRYLIKTRGQQVTLSCSPISGHRSVSWYQQTPGQGLQFLFEYFSETQRNKGNFPGRFSGRQFSNSRSEMNVSTLELGDSALYLCASSLAKQGRTEAFFGQGTRLTVV.

The table lists this clone with a count of one. The J gene is TRBJ1-1, the V gene TRBV9; D perhaps matches TRBD1 (5 bases). The CDR3 totals 15 residues. Trimming cost V 0 bases and J 4 bases, with 13 bases left between them. Germline V gene data show CDR1 as SGDLS and CDR2 as YYNGEE. CDR3 amino acids: CASSVDGRGGTEAFF. The DNA of the CDR3 is TGTGCCAGCAGCGTAGATGGGCGGGGCGGCACTGAAGCTTTCTTT.

This rearrangement joins TRBV11-3 to TRBJ2-2; the match to TRBD2 covers 12 bases. Germline V gene data show CDR1 as SGHNT and CDR2 as YENEEA. This CDR3 contains 16 residues. V shed 5 bases, J shed 5 bases, and the junction held 6 bases outside the gene matches. CDR3 sequence: CASSKTSGSGTGELFF. DNA of the CDR3: TGTGCCAGCAGCAAGACTAGCGGGAGTGGTACCGGGGAGCTGTTTTTT.

The chain has TRBV7-8 and TRBJ1-5, with D hard to call. From germline, CDR1 is SGHVS and CDR2 FQNEAQ. V lost 3 bases, J lost 7 bases, and 16 bases lay in between. This CDR3 contains 15 residues. The CDR3 DNA sequence: TGTGCCAGCAGCTTGGAGGGCGGGTTACAGCAGCCCCAGCATTTT. This sequence encodes CASSLEGGLQQPQHF.

The chain employs TRBV3-1 (or the pseudogene TRBV3-2) and TRBJ2-1; D is perhaps TRBD2 (5 bases). The germline gives CDR1 LGHDT, CDR2 YNNKEL (reference sequence). The CDR3 extends over 14 amino acids. V lost 4 bases, J lost 9 bases, and 16 bases lay in between. The CDR3 DNA reads TGTGCCAGCAGCCCCCCCGGGGAGAATGTTGAGCAGTTCTTC. This encodes CASSPPGENVEQFF.

This chain links TRBV12-3 or TRBV12-4 with TRBJ1-2, with D hard to call. CDR3 size: 12 residues. Trimming stripped 5 bases from V and 7 bases from J, with 11 bases between. The CDR3 sequence is CASSAGPLGYTF. The CDR3 nucleotides are TGTGCCAGCAGTGCGGGCCCCCTTGGCTACACCTTC.